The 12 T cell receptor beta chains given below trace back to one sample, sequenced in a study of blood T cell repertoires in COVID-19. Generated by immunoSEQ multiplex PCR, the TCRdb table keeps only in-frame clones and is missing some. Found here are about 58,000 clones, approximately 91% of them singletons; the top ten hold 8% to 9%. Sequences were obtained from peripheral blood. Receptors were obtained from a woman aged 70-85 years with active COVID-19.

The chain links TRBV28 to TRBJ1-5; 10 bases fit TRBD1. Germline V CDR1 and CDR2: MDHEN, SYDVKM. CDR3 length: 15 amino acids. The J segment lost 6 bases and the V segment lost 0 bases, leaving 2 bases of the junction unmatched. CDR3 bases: TGTGCCAGCAGTTTATGGGGACAGGGGCTTCAGCCCCAGCATTTT. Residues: CASSLWGQGLQPQHF.

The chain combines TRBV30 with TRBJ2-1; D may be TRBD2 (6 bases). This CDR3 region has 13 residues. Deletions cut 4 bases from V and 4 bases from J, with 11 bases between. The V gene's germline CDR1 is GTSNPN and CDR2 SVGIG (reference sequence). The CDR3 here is CAWKEGPYNEQFF. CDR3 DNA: TGTGCCTGGAAGGAGGGGCCGTACAATGAGCAGTTCTTC.

The CDR3 reads CASSQRDRGQAGNTIYF. DNA of the CDR3: TGTGCCAGCAGCCAAAGGGACAGGGGGCAAGCTGGAAACACCATATATTTT. This chain connects TRBV3-1 (or the pseudogene TRBV3-2) to TRBJ1-3; TRBD1 matches at 12 bases. The CDR3 consists of 17 residues. The V and J ends lost 2 bases and 2 bases, in that order; junction bases with no gene match: 4. Germline V gene sequence: CDR1 LGHDT, CDR2 YNNKEL (reference sequence).

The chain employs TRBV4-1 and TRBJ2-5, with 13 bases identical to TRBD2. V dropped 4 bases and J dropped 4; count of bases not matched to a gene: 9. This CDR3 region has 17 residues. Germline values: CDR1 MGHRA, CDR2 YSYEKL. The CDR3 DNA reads TGCGCCAGCAGCCCGCGGACTAGCGGGAGTGGTTTAGAGACCCAGTACTTC. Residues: CASSPRTSGSGLETQYF.

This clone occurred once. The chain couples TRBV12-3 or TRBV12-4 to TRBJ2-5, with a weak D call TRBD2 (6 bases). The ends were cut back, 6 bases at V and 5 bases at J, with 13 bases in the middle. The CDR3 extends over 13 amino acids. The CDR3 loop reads CASSPGSSETQYF. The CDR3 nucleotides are TGTGCCAGCAGCCCCGGGAGCTCGGAGACCCAGTACTTC.

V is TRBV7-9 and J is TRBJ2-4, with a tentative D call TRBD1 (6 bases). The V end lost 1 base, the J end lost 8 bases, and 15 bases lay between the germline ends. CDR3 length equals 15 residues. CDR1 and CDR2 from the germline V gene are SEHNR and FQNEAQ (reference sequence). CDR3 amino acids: CASSLVLQGQDIQYF. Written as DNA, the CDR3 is TGTGCCAGCAGCTTAGTTCTACAGGGTCAGGACATTCAGTACTTC.

DNA of the CDR3: TGTGCCAGCAGCCGGGGACAGGGTCTTTTCCGCTCAACTAATGAAAAACTGTTTTTT. Protein sequence: CASSRGQGLFRSTNEKLFF. The rearrangement joins TRBV28 to TRBJ1-4; 9 bases map to TRBD1. J was trimmed by 0 bases and V by 6 bases; bases with no gene match: 14. Germline CDR1 MDHEN, CDR2 SYDVKM. The CDR3 covers 19 residues.

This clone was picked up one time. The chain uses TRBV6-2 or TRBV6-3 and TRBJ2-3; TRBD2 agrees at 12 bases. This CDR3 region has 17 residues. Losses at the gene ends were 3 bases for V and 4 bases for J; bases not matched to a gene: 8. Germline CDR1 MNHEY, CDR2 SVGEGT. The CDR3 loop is CASSYPRTSGDPDTQYF. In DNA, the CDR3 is TGTGCCAGCAGTTATCCCAGGACTAGCGGGGACCCAGATACGCAGTATTTT.

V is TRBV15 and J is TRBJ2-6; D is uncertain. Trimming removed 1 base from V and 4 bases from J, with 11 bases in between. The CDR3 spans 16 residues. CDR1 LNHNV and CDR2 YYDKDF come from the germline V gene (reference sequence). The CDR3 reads CATSRASTPGANVLTF. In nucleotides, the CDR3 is TGTGCCACCAGCAGAGCGTCAACTCCAGGGGCCAACGTCCTGACTTTC.

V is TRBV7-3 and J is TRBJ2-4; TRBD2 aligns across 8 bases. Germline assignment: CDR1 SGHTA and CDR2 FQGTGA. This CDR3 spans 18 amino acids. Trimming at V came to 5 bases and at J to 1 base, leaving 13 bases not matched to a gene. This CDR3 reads CASSPRGGLNEAKNIQYF. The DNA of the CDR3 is TGTGCCAGCAGCCCCCGCGGGGGGTTAAATGAGGCCAAAAACATTCAGTACTTC.

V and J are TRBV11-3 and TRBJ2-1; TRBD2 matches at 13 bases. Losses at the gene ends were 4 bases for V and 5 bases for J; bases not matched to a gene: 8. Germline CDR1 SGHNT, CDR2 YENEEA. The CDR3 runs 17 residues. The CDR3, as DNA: TGTGCCAGCAGCTCCTTAACGGGACTAGCGGGGCACAATGAGCAGTTCTTC. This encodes CASSSLTGLAGHNEQFF.

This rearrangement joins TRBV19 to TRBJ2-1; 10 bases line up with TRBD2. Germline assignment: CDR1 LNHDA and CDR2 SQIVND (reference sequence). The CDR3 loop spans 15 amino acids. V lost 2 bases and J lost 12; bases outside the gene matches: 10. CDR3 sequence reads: CASSIWASGGEGQFF. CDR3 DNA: TGTGCCAGTAGTATATGGGCTAGCGGGGGAGAGGGGCAGTTCTTC.